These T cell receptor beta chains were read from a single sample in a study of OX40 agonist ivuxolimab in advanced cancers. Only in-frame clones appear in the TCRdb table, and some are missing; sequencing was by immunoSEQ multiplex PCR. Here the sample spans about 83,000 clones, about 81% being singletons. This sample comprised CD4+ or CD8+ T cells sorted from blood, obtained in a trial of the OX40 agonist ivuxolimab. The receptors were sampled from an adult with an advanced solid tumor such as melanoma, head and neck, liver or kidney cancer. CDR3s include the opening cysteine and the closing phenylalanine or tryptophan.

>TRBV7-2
CATRGAGELFF
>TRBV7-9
CASSLGGGAATQYF
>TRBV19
CASSYPRDRVYQPQHF
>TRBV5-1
CASSLIGNARFGYTF
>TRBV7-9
CASSLEGIVYTF
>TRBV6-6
CASSLQGLDQPQHF
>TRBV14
CASSDRYGQGDTQYF
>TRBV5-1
CASSSGQGDSPLHF
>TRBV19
CASSISITDTQYF
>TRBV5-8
CATQAINQPQHF
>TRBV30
CAWSRIWGPQRHEQYF
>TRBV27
CASSLTGLGNSPLHF
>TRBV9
CASSMGSGGYLAKNIQYF
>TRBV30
CAWSGGLAGTDTQYF
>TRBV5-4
CASSPLTGGGIKNIQYF
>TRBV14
CASSQDEGSYGYTF
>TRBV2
CASSETDINQPQHF
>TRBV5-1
CASRGDLLGQFF
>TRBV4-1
CASMATGGKTGELFF
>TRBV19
CASRRGTGESGANVLTF
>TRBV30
CAWSPGRYMSGRSGNTIYF
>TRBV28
CASRKLDSRRGEQFF
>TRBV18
CASSPTRAGSYNEQFF
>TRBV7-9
CASSLARGAVAEKLFF
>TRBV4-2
CASSLGRTVDNYGYTF
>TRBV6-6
CASSSPTMGNQPQHF
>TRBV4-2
CASSQDIGDGYTF
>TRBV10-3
CAISERSSYNSPLHF
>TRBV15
CATSRHGILNTGELFF
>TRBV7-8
CASSFRTGTYTF
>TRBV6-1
CASRRDSHEQYF
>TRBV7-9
CASSLTGSREAFF
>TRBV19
CASSIRWTHGYTF
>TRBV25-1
CASSDIAGRSSYEQYF
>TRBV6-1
CASSELGGHGELFF
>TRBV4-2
CASSQEPRSDSGNTIYF
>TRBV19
CASKQGIGGYTF
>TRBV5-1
CASSLGLRDYNEQFF
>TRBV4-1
CASSPEGRPGQGALWQYF
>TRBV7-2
CASSYDRGPYNEQFF
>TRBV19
CASSRRGTDTQYF
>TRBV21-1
CASSGYRGFYGYTF
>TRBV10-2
CASSEPGRGPRGYTF
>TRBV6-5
CASRQGNRRDGYTF
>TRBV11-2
CASSLVVSEQFF
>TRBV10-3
CAITIGGWTEAFF
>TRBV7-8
CASSLGDRKQFF
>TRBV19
CASSMGKGWTTYNEQFF
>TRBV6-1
CASSEQTYSNQPQHF
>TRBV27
CASWGTQYF
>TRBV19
CASTNGPGRTGELFF
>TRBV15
CATSSPLRGRGRGYTF
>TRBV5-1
CASSLMGQGNNEQFF
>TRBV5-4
CASSSGGLRGGANVLTF
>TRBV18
CASSPPQGQAKSNEQFF
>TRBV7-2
CASSLDSRNYGYTF